These 25 T cell receptor beta chains were all obtained from the same sample, sequenced in a study of T cell clonality in common variable immunodeficiency. Study-wide results and limits: Fewer deletions and N-nucleotide insertions were reportedly seen in common variable immunodeficiency TCR beta sequences.

No antigens are known for them. Produced via immunoSEQ multiplex PCR; TCRdb's table is partial and in-frame only. Observed in the sample are about 42,000 clones, none of them singletons. Source material: peripheral blood mononuclear cells. All receptors come from a human donor with common variable immunodeficiency.

This clone was recorded at least ten times. The read falls 3 residues short of the CDR3 end, and the missing part is taken from the germline J gene. The chain couples TRBV19 to TRBJ2-6; unclear D gene. V was pared by 5 bases and J by 7 bases, with 6 bases between. CDR1 LNHDA and CDR2 SQIVND come from the germline V gene (reference sequence). CDR3 length: 12 residues. CDR3 bases read: TGTGCCAGTAGTTTATTAGCCAACGTC. Residues: CASSLLANV. The entire CDR3 sequence reads CASSLLANVLTF. The full variable domain, completed using reference TRBV19 and TRBJ2-6, is DGGITQSPKYLFRKEGQNVTLSCEQNLNHDAMYWYRQDPGQGLRLIYYSQIVNDFQKGDIAEGYSVSREKKESFPLTVTSAQKNPTAFYLCASSLLANVLTFGAGSRLTVL.

There are a few counts of this clone. The CDR3 end falls 3 residues outside the read, so it is completed with the germline J gene. V gene TRBV7-2 combines with J gene TRBJ1-2; D is possibly TRBD1 (6 bases). Trimming removed 3 bases at V and 6 bases at J, with 14 bases between. This CDR3 has 14 residues. CDR1 SGHTA and CDR2 FQGNSA come from the germline V gene. CDR3 bases read: TGTGCCAGCAGCTTGGCGGGGGCGGGAAATGGC. Amino acid sequence: CASSLAGAGNG. The CDR3 as a whole reads CASSLAGAGNGYTF.

This clone was counted many times. The missing CDR3 end, 3 residues past where the read stops, is filled in from the germline J gene. The genes are TRBV18 and TRBJ2-7, with TRBD1 as a possible D gene (7 bases). There are 13 residues in the CDR3. The germline V gene encodes CDR1 KGHSH and CDR2 LQKENI. V lost 2 bases, J lost 6 bases, and 11 bases lay in between. CDR3 DNA (partial): TGTGCCAGCTCACCAGGAGGGGGCTCCGAG. Translated: CASSPGGGSE. The complete CDR3 sequence is CASSPGGGSEQYF.

This clone was detected many times. Read sequence stops 3 residues before the CDR3 end, and the germline J gene provides the missing end. The same CDR3 can be traced to other DNA sequences in this sample. The chain recombines TRBV18 with TRBJ1-1, with 8 bases aligning to TRBD1. V was clipped by 6 bases and J by 1 base; unmatched bases: 4. Germline V gives CDR1 KGHSH, CDR2 LQKENI. This CDR3 has 14 amino acids. The CDR3 bases that were read are TGTGCCAGCTCCCCTGACAGGGGGAACACTGAA. The encoded protein is CASSPDRGNTE. The full CDR3 sequence reads CASSPDRGNTEAFF.

In the case of this clone: The read stops 3 residues short of the end of the CDR3; the missing end is completed from the germline J gene. The V call is TRBV23-1, the J call TRBJ1-5; the match to TRBD1 covers 7 bases. TRBV23-1 is given ORF status, its function remaining uncertain. Trimming at V came to 2 bases and at J to 5 bases, leaving 3 bases not matched to a gene. The CDR3 covers 14 residues. Here the CDR3 reads CASSQGQVDQPQHF. Partial CDR3 DNA: TGCGCCAGCAGTCAAGGACAGGTCGATCAGCCC.

This clone was seen ten or more times. This CDR3 reads CATLRGGGEQYF. The CDR3 DNA, read in part, is TGTGCCACCCTGAGGGGGGGAGGCGAG. V gene TRBV5-6 combines with J gene TRBJ2-7; possibly TRBD2 for D (7 bases). The read stops 3 residues short of the end of the CDR3; the missing end is completed from the germline J gene. This CDR3 has 12 amino acids. Germline V CDR1 and CDR2: SGHDT, YYEEEE. The V gene lost 9 bases and the J gene lost 6 bases, with 16 bases spanning the gap.

There are many counts of this clone. The read ends 3 residues shy of where the CDR3 ends; the end is completed using the germline J gene. The chain joins TRBV20-1 to TRBJ2-1; a possible D gene is TRBD2 (5 bases). CDR3 length: 13 residues. V lost 7 bases to trimming and J lost 5 bases, with 15 bases between them. Germline lookup yields CDR1 DFQATT and CDR2 SNEGSKA (reference sequence). The CDR3 region is CSVLGSGNNEQFF. The sequenced CDR3 bases are TGCAGTGTTCTTGGCAGCGGTAACAATGAG.

This clone appeared many times. The read terminates 3 residues before the CDR3 end, so the remaining end is supplied by the germline J gene. The chain links TRBV10-3 to TRBJ2-1; 12 nucleotides line up with TRBD2. CDR1 ENHRY and CDR2 SYGVKD come from the germline V gene. The V and J ends lost 2 bases and 4 bases, in that order; junction bases with no gene match: 9. This CDR3 region has 18 residues. The part of the CDR3 DNA that was read is TGTGCCATCAGTGAGAGCTTGGGACTAGCGGGTAAGTACAATGAG. It yields the protein CAISESLGLAGKYNE. The full-length CDR3 reads as CAISESLGLAGKYNEQFF.

This clone has just a few counts. The read halts 3 residues ahead of the CDR3 end, with the missing end drawn from the germline J gene. The chain carries TRBV2 and TRBJ2-7; tentatively, D is TRBD1 or TRBD2 (6 bases each). Trimming cost V 8 bases and J 3 bases, with 14 bases left between them. The CDR3 extends over 13 amino acids. CDR1 is SNHLY and CDR2 is FYNNEI in the germline V gene. The CDR3: CASRVQGGYEQYF. Incomplete CDR3 DNA: TGTGCCAGCCGGGTACAGGGAGGCTACGAG.

Turning to this clone: The read ends 3 residues shy of where the CDR3 ends; the end is completed using the germline J gene. The rearrangement uses TRBV19 and TRBJ1-5; D gene unclear. Germline CDR1 LNHDA, CDR2 SQIVND (reference sequence). Trimming stripped 4 bases from V and 4 bases from J, with 5 bases between. This CDR3 is built from 12 residues. CDR3 protein: CASSTHNQPQHF. The CDR3 DNA, read in part, is TGTGCCAGTAGTACACATAATCAGCCC. The full variable domain, in which reference TRBV19 and TRBJ1-5 provide the parts outside the CDR3, is DGGITQSPKYLFRKEGQNVTLSCEQNLNHDAMYWYRQDPGQGLRLIYYSQIVNDFQKGDIAEGYSVSREKKESFPLTVTSAQKNPTAFYLCASSTHNQPQHFGDGTRLSIL.

As regards this clone: Coverage ceases 3 residues before the CDR3 finishes, and the germline J gene fills in the end. This chain links TRBV19 with TRBJ2-4, with 8 bases lining up with TRBD1. The V segment lost 5 bases and the J segment 2 bases; nucleotides outside the gene matches: 11. Germline loops: CDR1 LNHDA, CDR2 SQIVND (reference sequence). The CDR3 is 17 residues long. Here the CDR3 reads CASSVDRARVTKNIQYF. The sequenced part of the CDR3 DNA is TGTGCCAGTAGTGTGGACAGGGCAAGGGTGACCAAAAACATT.

This clone showed up just a few times. The read is 3 residues too short to cover the CDR3 end, so that end is filled in from the germline J gene. The chain joins TRBV5-1 to TRBJ2-7; TRBD1 matches 10 bases. The CDR3 runs to 15 residues. The germline V gene has CDR1 SGHRS and CDR2 YFSETQ. V was clipped by 0 bases and J by 5 bases; unmatched bases: 5. CDR3 DNA (partial): TGCGCCAGCAGCTTGGGACAGGGGGCGCCCAACGAG. This sequence encodes CASSLGQGAPNE. The full CDR3 reads CASSLGQGAPNEQYF.

To note about this clone: Read coverage stops 3 residues before the CDR3 terminus; the germline J gene supplies the remainder. J is TRBJ2-2 and V is TRBV6-2 or TRBV6-3; D may be TRBD1 (5 bases). There are 12 residues in the CDR3. CDR1 is MNHEY and CDR2 is SVGEGT in the germline V gene. V shed 7 bases and J shed 6 bases, with 9 bases lying between them. The CDR3 sequence is CASTQGAGELFF. The covered CDR3 bases are TGTGCCAGCACCCAGGGTGCCGGGGAG.

Many counts were recorded for this clone. The read ends 3 residues before the CDR3 terminus; that terminus is restored from the germline J gene. The gene calls are TRBV7-8 and TRBJ1-5; TRBD1 matches 8 bases. The CDR3 has 14 residues. V shed 4 bases, J shed 7 bases, and the junction held 6 bases outside the gene matches. The germline CDR1 and CDR2 sequences are SGHVS and FQNEAQ. This CDR3 reads CASSSGQGAQPQHF. CDR3 DNA, as far as it was read: TGTGCCAGCAGCTCCGGACAGGGTGCGCAGCCC.

This clone was seen repeatedly, ten times or more. The CDR3 end lies 3 residues beyond the end of the read and is filled in from the germline J gene. This chain joins TRBV7-9 and TRBJ1-3; tentative D call: TRBD1 (5 bases). The CDR3 is 12 residues long. Germline V gene lookup returns CDR1 SEHNR and CDR2 FQNEAQ (reference sequence). CDR3 bases read: TGTGCCAGCAGCTTAGACGACGGGGGA. Its translation: CASSLDDGG. The entire CDR3 protein is CASSLDDGGIYF.

In its sample, this clone was seen many times. With the read ending 3 residues before the CDR3 end, the germline J gene is used to fill in that end. V usage is TRBV29-1 and J usage is TRBJ1-5; TRBD1 agrees at 7 bases. Unmatched junction bases numbered 5, after V lost 5 bases and J lost 4 bases. This CDR3 has 13 residues. Germline V lookup: CDR1 SQVTM, CDR2 ANQGSEA. The part of the CDR3 DNA that was read is TGCAGCGTTAGGACAGGCGAAAATCAGCCC. This encodes CSVRTGENQP. The entire CDR3 sequence reads CSVRTGENQPQHF. Combining the CDR3 with reference TRBV29-1 and TRBJ1-5 gives the whole variable domain SAVISQKPSRDICQRGTSLTIQCQVDSQVTMMFWYRQQPGQSLTLIATANQGSEATYESGFVIDKFPISRPNLTFSTLTVSNMSPEDSSIYLCSVRTGENQPQHFGDGTRLSIL.

This clone was observed a few times. The part of the CDR3 DNA that was read is TGTGCCAGCAGCCTAACTAGCAGGGCAGATACG. It yields the protein CASSLTSRADT. The whole CDR3 reads CASSLTSRADTQYF. This chain links TRBV11-2 with TRBJ2-3; a possible D gene is TRBD2 (6 bases). The read finishes 3 residues shy of the CDR3 end, and the germline J gene is used to complete it. Trimming shortened V by 5 bases and J by 4 bases, and 13 bases separated the two germline ends. Germline loops: CDR1 SGHAT, CDR2 FQNNGV. This CDR3 spans 14 amino acids.

In its sample, this clone was seen a few times. The CDR3 loop is CAWSVQGGAQPQHF. Incomplete CDR3 DNA: TGTGCCTGGAGTGTACAGGGAGGGGCTCAGCCC. The chain recombines TRBV30 with TRBJ1-5, with D possibly TRBD1 on 6 matching bases. The read comes to an end 3 residues before the CDR3 does, leaving the germline J gene to fill in the end. CDR1 and CDR2 (germline): GTSNPN, SVGIG (reference sequence). CDR3 length equals 14 residues. The germline V and J ends were trimmed by 0 bases and 6 bases, with 12 bases remaining between them. The complete variable domain, with remaining parts taken from reference TRBV30 and TRBJ1-5, reads SQTIHQWPATLVQPVGSPLSLECTVEGTSNPNLYWYRQAAGRGLQLLFYSVGIGQISSEVPQNLSASRPQDRQFILSSKKLLLSDSGFYLCAWSVQGGAQPQHFGDGTRLSIL.

Turning to this clone: The read ends 3 residues before the CDR3 terminus; that terminus is restored from the germline J gene. The genes are TRBV7-3 and TRBJ2-3; possibly TRBD2 for D (6 bases). Trimming cost V 8 bases and J 0 bases, with 12 bases left between them. Germline CDR1 reads SGHTA; CDR2 reads FQGTGA. CDR3 length: 14 residues. The part of the CDR3 DNA that was read is TGTGCCAGCGCCCCGGGACTGAGCACAGATACG. As protein: CASAPGLSTDT. The CDR3 reads in full as CASAPGLSTDTQYF.

With respect to this clone: The read is 3 residues too short to cover the CDR3 end, so that end is filled in from the germline J gene. This same CDR3 is encoded by further DNA sequences in the sample. V gene TRBV5-1 combines with J gene TRBJ1-2; TRBD1 might be the D (5 bases). From germline, CDR1 is SGHRS and CDR2 YFSETQ. The CDR3 spans 13 residues. The V end lost 0 bases, the J end lost 3 bases, and 6 bases lay between the germline ends. The sequenced CDR3 bases are TGCGCCAGCAGCTTGGAAGGGGACTATGGC. Protein product: CASSLEGDYG. The complete CDR3 sequence is CASSLEGDYGYTF.

This clone was seen only a few times. The read finishes 3 residues shy of the CDR3 end, and the germline J gene is used to complete it. This chain uses TRBV11-2 with TRBJ2-1; TRBD1 agrees at 8 bases. The CDR3 runs 15 residues. Germline values: CDR1 SGHAT, CDR2 FQNNGV. V was clipped by 6 bases and J by 9 bases; unmatched bases: 13. CDR3 sequence: CASSPLARGLGEQFF. Partial CDR3 DNA: TGTGCCAGCAGTCCCCTGGCCAGGGGGCTTGGTGAG.

This clone was picked up many times. The CDR3 is cut off 3 residues early in the read; its end comes from the germline J gene. J is TRBJ2-2 and V is TRBV5-1; the match to TRBD2 covers 8 bases. The CDR3 is made up of 16 amino acids. Germline V CDR1 and CDR2: SGHRS, YFSETQ. With V trimmed by 1 base and J by 1 base, 3 bases remained unmatched. The sequenced CDR3 bases are TGCGCCAGCAGCTTGACCGGGACTAGGAACACCGGGGAG. It translates to CASSLTGTRNTGE. The full-length CDR3 reads as CASSLTGTRNTGELFF.

This clone was detected a few times. The DNA read from the CDR3 is TGTGCCTGGGGGAGAGGGGCCTACGAG. Amino acid sequence: CAWGRGAYE. The complete CDR3 protein is CAWGRGAYEQYF. The chain couples TRBV30 to TRBJ2-7, with D perhaps matching TRBD1 or TRBD2 (5 bases each). The read falls 3 residues short of the CDR3 end, and the missing part is taken from the germline J gene. Per the germline V gene, CDR1 is GTSNPN and CDR2 is SVGIG (reference sequence). Trimming left V 5 bases short and J 2 bases short, with 10 bases between. The CDR3 spans 12 residues.

This clone was seen a handful of times. From the germline J gene comes the end of the CDR3, since the read stops 3 residues before it. This chain joins TRBV19 and TRBJ1-5, with D unclear. Germline-derived CDR1 and CDR2 are LNHDA and SQIVND (reference sequence). This CDR3 spans 13 amino acids. CDR3 DNA, as far as it was read: TGTGCCAGTAGTATGTTGGTGTCGACACCC. Residues: CASSMLVSTP. The whole CDR3 protein is CASSMLVSTPQHF.

As concerns this clone: The read ends 3 residues before the CDR3 terminus; that terminus is restored from the germline J gene. The rearrangement links TRBV20-1 to TRBJ2-1, with TRBD2 matching 10 bases. Germline V CDR1 and CDR2: DFQATT, SNEGSKA (reference sequence). Trimming at V came to 5 bases and at J to 6 bases, leaving 10 bases not matched to a gene. There are 15 residues in the CDR3. The covered CDR3 bases are TGCAGTGCTCAGAGGAGGGGACTAGCGTCCAATGAG. Residues: CSAQRRGLASNE. The full CDR3 reads CSAQRRGLASNEQFF.